These 25 T cell receptor beta chains were all obtained from the same sample, sequenced in a study of T cell responses to AZD1222 COVID-19 vaccine (dated by TCRdb to the early 2020s). In light of the paper, this sample's time point label describes: about 28 days (+/-7) after the second vaccine dose. Libraries were prepared through the immunoSEQ multiplex PCR assay. TCRdb provides this immuneACCESS table in a form limited to in-frame rearrangements. Some clones are lacking; in checked studies, under half of them reflect an unresolved V gene, and why the rest are absent is not known. The sample records 100,000 to 150,000 clones, more than 85% of which are singletons. 4% to 6% of the sample is taken by the ten largest. The starting material was peripheral blood, obtained 28 days after the second AZD1222 dose. Source of these receptors: an adult who received the AZD1222 COVID-19 vaccine.

V usage is TRBV7-3 and J usage is TRBJ2-3; perhaps D is TRBD1 or TRBD2 (6 bases each). The CDR3 consists of 14 residues. Deletions cut 2 bases from V and 6 bases from J, with 12 bases between. CDR1 SGHTA and CDR2 FQGTGA come from the germline V gene. CDR3 residues: CASSLGGLMDTQYF. CDR3 nucleotides: TGTGCCAGCAGCTTAGGGGGGCTGATGGATACGCAGTATTTT.

J is TRBJ2-7 and V is TRBV7-6, with 7 nucleotides matching TRBD1. Germline V CDR1 and CDR2: SGHVS, FNYEAQ. Unmatched junction bases numbered 2, after V lost 3 bases and J lost 0 bases. There are 14 residues in the CDR3. The CDR3: CASSLGDSSYEQYF. The CDR3 DNA follows: TGTGCCAGCAGCTTGGGGGACAGCTCCTACGAGCAGTACTTC.

The chain is built from TRBV7-9 and TRBJ2-7; 9 bases map to TRBD1. J lost 7 bases, V lost 1 base, and 5 bases had no gene match. There are 14 residues in the CDR3. CDR1 and CDR2 from the germline V gene are SEHNR and FQNEAQ (reference sequence). CDR3 nucleotides: TGTGCCAGCAGCTTAGACAGGGGGCACGGAGAGCAGTACTTC. Translated, it gives CASSLDRGHGEQYF.

The rearrangement uses TRBV10-3 and TRBJ2-7; no reliable D call. Trimming removed 3 bases from V and 3 bases from J, with 6 bases in between. CDR1 and CDR2 (germline): ENHRY, SYGVKD. The CDR3 is 12 amino acids. The CDR3 is CAISDWGYEQYF. Here the CDR3 DNA reads TGTGCCATCAGTGATTGGGGCTACGAGCAGTACTTC.

The V call is TRBV9, the J call TRBJ1-6; D remains ambiguous. The CDR3 contains 14 residues. The germline V and J ends were trimmed by 0 bases and 5 bases, with 6 bases remaining between them. Germline values: CDR1 SGDLS, CDR2 YYNGEE. CDR3 sequence (DNA): TGTGCCAGCAGCGTAGTGGACGATAATTCACCCCTCCACTTT. This encodes CASSVVDDNSPLHF. Looking up the rest from reference TRBV9 and TRBJ1-6 gives the full variable domain: DSGVTQTPKHLITATGQRVTLRCSPRSGDLSVYWYQQSLDQGLQFLIQYYNGEERAKGNILERFSAQQFPDLHSELNLSSLELGDSALYFCASSVVDDNSPLHFGNGTRLTVT.

The J gene is TRBJ1-2, the V gene TRBV19; no clear D gene. The CDR3 sequence is 14 residues long. Between the trimmed V and J ends, which lost 6 bases and 4 bases, there was a span of 15 bases. Germline V gene lookup returns CDR1 LNHDA and CDR2 SQIVND (reference sequence). Here the CDR3 DNA reads TGTGCCAGTAGCCGGGGAAACAGCCTCTATGGCTACACCTTC. It yields the protein CASSRGNSLYGYTF.

The rearrangement links TRBV6-6 to TRBJ1-1, with TRBD1 as a possible D gene (6 bases). This CDR3 has 14 amino acids. Trimming pared 6 bases from V and 13 bases from J, leaving 24 bases between. Germline CDR1 and CDR2: MNHNY and SVGAGI (reference sequence). The CDR3: CASSQGRGGFQGFF. CDR3 nucleotide sequence: TGTGCCAGCAGCCAAGGGAGGGGGGGATTTCAGGGTTTCTTT.

This rearrangement joins TRBV9 to TRBJ2-5, with D hard to call. The CDR3 is 15 residues long. Germline lookup yields CDR1 SGDLS and CDR2 YYNGEE. V lost 2 bases, J lost 1 base, and 12 bases lay in between. The CDR3 is CASSVGSLFQETQYF. In DNA form, the CDR3 reads TGTGCCAGCAGCGTTGGCTCTCTGTTCCAAGAGACCCAGTACTTC. The full variable domain, rest sourced from reference TRBV9 and TRBJ2-5, is DSGVTQTPKHLITATGQRVTLRCSPRSGDLSVYWYQQSLDQGLQFLIQYYNGEERAKGNILERFSAQQFPDLHSELNLSSLELGDSALYFCASSVGSLFQETQYFGPGTRLLVL.

The CDR3 DNA reads as TGTGCCAGCAGCTTAGTTACGGCCGAGCAGTACTTC. This translates into CASSLVTAEQYF. The V gene is TRBV7-2, the J gene TRBJ2-7; D is undetermined. This CDR3 is built from 12 residues. V was cut by 1 base and J by 6 bases, with 7 bases left in between. Germline CDR1 is SGHTA and CDR2 is FQGNSA.

The CDR3 DNA is TGTGCCAGCTCCTCTTTAGCGGGGGGCCTTACGGGGTATGGCTACACCTTC. Translated, it gives CASSSLAGGLTGYGYTF. The chain has TRBV7-2 and TRBJ1-2; a possible D gene is TRBD1 (6 bases). V lost 8 bases, J lost 5 bases, and 27 bases lay in between. CDR3 length: 17 residues. Germline V gene lookup returns CDR1 SGHTA and CDR2 FQGNSA.

The chain joins TRBV7-2 to TRBJ2-2; 10 nucleotides line up with TRBD1. Unmatched junction bases numbered 0, after V lost 5 bases and J lost 3 bases. The CDR3 has 14 residues. The germline CDR1 and CDR2 sequences are SGHTA and FQGNSA. The CDR3 region has the DNA TGTGCCAGCAGCGACAGGGGGCACACCGGGGAGCTGTTTTTT. Protein sequence: CASSDRGHTGELFF.

The chain uses TRBV10-3 and TRBJ2-7, with a weak D call TRBD1 (6 bases). The ends were cut back, 11 bases at V and 4 bases at J, with 21 bases in the middle. This CDR3 region has 14 residues. The germline CDR1 and CDR2 sequences are ENHRY and SYGVKD. CDR3 DNA: TGTGCCTCAACGATGCCAGGGGACGTATACGAGCAGTACTTC. It codes for CASTMPGDVYEQYF.

This chain connects TRBV5-1 to TRBJ2-3; D is unclear. CDR1 and CDR2 from the germline V gene are SGHRS and YFSETQ. Trimming shortened V by 0 bases and J by 4 bases, and 18 bases separated the two germline ends. CDR3 size: 17 residues. This chain's CDR3 is CASSLAVSVERPDTQYF. The CDR3 DNA reads as TGCGCCAGCAGCTTGGCCGTTTCGGTAGAACGTCCAGATACGCAGTATTTT.

V gene TRBV2 combines with J gene TRBJ2-7; a weak D match, TRBD2 (5 bases). With 7 bases removed from V and 5 bases from J, the gap between germline ends came to 15 bases. This CDR3 comprises 13 residues. Germline values: CDR1 SNHLY, CDR2 FYNNEI. CDR3 in amino acids: CASKAGESDEQYF. The CDR3 nucleotides read TGTGCCAGCAAGGCTGGGGAGAGTGACGAGCAGTACTTC.

The V and J genes are TRBV5-1 and TRBJ2-3; TRBD1 aligns across 9 bases. Trimming removed 2 bases from V and 1 base from J; junction bases left unmatched: 5. There are 16 residues in the CDR3. The germline gives CDR1 SGHRS, CDR2 YFSETQ. DNA of the CDR3: TGCGCCAGCAGCTTCGCAAGGACAGGGGGCACAGATACGCAGTATTTT. It codes for CASSFARTGGTDTQYF.

The chain employs TRBV10-3 and TRBJ2-2; a possible D gene is TRBD1 (6 bases). Deletions cut 2 bases from V and 1 base from J, with 8 bases between. Germline loops: CDR1 ENHRY, CDR2 SYGVKD. This CDR3 has 15 residues. The CDR3 loop is CAISETGWNTGELFF. CDR3 in DNA: TGTGCCATCAGTGAGACAGGGTGGAACACCGGGGAGCTGTTTTTT.

J is TRBJ1-1 and V is TRBV10-2, with a tentative D call TRBD1 (6 bases). Trimming left V 0 bases short and J 0 bases short, with 20 bases between. This CDR3 is 19 amino acids long. CDR1 is WSHSY, CDR2 SAAADI, per germline. The CDR3 DNA sequence: TGCGCCAGCAGTGAGTCTACATTCAGGGGAATAGGGTTGAACACTGAAGCTTTCTTT. Translated, it gives CASSESTFRGIGLNTEAFF.

The rearrangement uses TRBV29-1 and TRBJ2-2, with TRBD1 matching 8 bases. Germline CDR1 and CDR2: SQVTM and ANQGSEA. This CDR3 is 15 amino acids long. CDR3 sequence (DNA): TGCAGTGCCTATCAGGGGGCTCTGGACACCGGGGAGCTGTTTTTT. Encoded protein: CSAYQGALDTGELFF.

The gene calls are TRBV4-1 and TRBJ1-1; no firm D call. This CDR3 contains 13 residues. Germline-derived CDR1 and CDR2 are MGHRA and YSYEKL. The V and J ends lost 0 bases and 1 base respectively, with 3 bases between them. The CDR3 DNA reads TGCGCCAGCAGCCAAGAATGGAACACTGAAGCTTTCTTT. The encoded protein is CASSQEWNTEAFF.

The gene calls are TRBV5-1 and TRBJ1-1, with a weak D call TRBD1 (5 bases). The V end lost 2 bases, the J end lost 6 bases, and 11 bases lay between the germline ends. Germline lookup yields CDR1 SGHRS and CDR2 YFSETQ. The CDR3 is 13 amino acids. The CDR3 region is CASSFEGRAEAFF. Here the CDR3 DNA reads TGCGCCAGCAGCTTTGAGGGGAGGGCTGAAGCTTTCTTT.

This chain uses TRBV5-1 with TRBJ1-3; D is unclear. Trimming took off 4 bases at V and 0 bases at J, with 11 bases between the two ends. Germline lookup yields CDR1 SGHRS and CDR2 YFSETQ. The CDR3 sequence is 15 residues long. In nucleotides, the CDR3 is TGCGCCAGCAGCCGAGGTATTAACTCTGGAAACACCATATATTTT. It is translated as CASSRGINSGNTIYF. Supplemented by reference TRBV5-1 and TRBJ1-3, the full variable domain reads KAGVTQTPRYLIKTRGQQVTLSCSPISGHRSVSWYQQTPGQGLQFLFEYFSETQRNKGNFPGRFSGRQFSNSRSEMNVSTLELGDSALYLCASSRGINSGNTIYFGEGSWLTVV.

The chain combines TRBV27 with TRBJ1-1; possibly TRBD1 for D (6 bases). The CDR3 totals 15 residues. The germline CDR1 and CDR2 sequences are MNHEY and SMNVEV (reference sequence). Trimming took 5 bases from V and 1 from J, leaving 14 bases between them. In DNA, the CDR3 is TGTGCCAGCAGTATCCAGGGGCTCCGGAACACTGAAGCTTTCTTT. This codes for CASSIQGLRNTEAFF.

This clone was counted a few times. The chain joins TRBV9 to TRBJ2-2, with D perhaps given as TRBD1 or TRBD2 (6 bases each). CDR1 is SGDLS and CDR2 is YYNGEE in the germline V gene. The V and J ends lost 2 bases and 2 bases respectively, with 10 bases between them. This CDR3 region has 15 residues. The CDR3 region is CASSVGGSNTGELFF. The CDR3 coding sequence is TGTGCCAGCAGCGTCGGGGGCTCTAACACCGGGGAGCTGTTTTTT.

DNA of the CDR3: TGCAGCGTTGCGGAAGATACGCAGTATTTT. This gives the protein CSVAEDTQYF. The chain employs TRBV29-1 and TRBJ2-3; D is unclear. This CDR3 is built from 10 residues. The V gene's germline CDR1 is SQVTM and CDR2 ANQGSEA. Trimming removed 4 bases at V and 5 bases at J, with 4 bases between.

The chain is built from TRBV24-1 and TRBJ1-2; D perhaps matches TRBD1 (5 bases). V shed 4 bases and J shed 0 bases, with 8 bases lying between them. The CDR3 contains 14 residues. Germline V lookup: CDR1 KGHDR, CDR2 SFDVKD. Here the CDR3 reads CATSDQTANYGYTF. The CDR3 DNA follows: TGTGCCACCAGTGACCAGACAGCTAACTATGGCTACACCTTC.